This T cell receptor (beta chain) was profiled in a study of T cell responses to AZD1222 COVID-19 vaccine. The table came from immunoSEQ multiplex PCR; TCRdb's copy has only in-frame clones and leaves some out. The sample lists 130,000 to 150,000 clones, about 87% occurring once. The CDR3 consists of 11 residues. V was shortened by 6 bases and J by 3 bases, with 5 bases between the two germline ends. The input for sequencing was peripheral blood, taken on day 0 of AZD1222 vaccination. This chain links TRBV12-3 or TRBV12-4 with TRBJ1-1; no clear D gene. This receptor was obtained from an adult in good health. CDR3 residues: CASSDHTEAFF. The CDR3 nucleotides read TGTGCCAGCAGCGACCACACTGAAGCTTTCTTT.